The 10 T cell receptor beta chains presented below share a single source sample, sequenced in a study of cytomegalovirus exposure and HLA in healthy donors. It was with 60 Vbeta and 13 Jbeta primers that the PCR ran. Measured with immunoSEQ multiplex PCR; TCRdb has only the in-frame clones, and not every one. The table lists under 150,000 clones, about three quarters of them singletons. The sample was PBMCs. The source of these receptors is a woman aged 55-69 years in good health and CMV-seropositive.

V and J are TRBV11-3 and TRBJ2-2; 11 nucleotides line up with TRBD2. Looked up from germline, CDR1 is SGHNT and CDR2 is YENEEA. The CDR3 extends over 15 amino acids. The trim removed 5 bases at V and 4 bases at J, leaving 3 bases unmatched. The CDR3 DNA reads TGTGCCAGCAGCCTGACTAGCGGGGTCACCGGGGAGCTGTTTTTT. Its translation is CASSLTSGVTGELFF.

The V call is TRBV2, the J call TRBJ1-1, with 8 bases aligning to TRBD1. Germline V gene data show CDR1 as SNHLY and CDR2 as FYNNEI. V dropped 4 bases and J dropped 4; count of bases not matched to a gene: 8. The CDR3 has 15 amino acids. CDR3: CASSGGQAGGTEAFF. The CDR3 nucleotides read TGTGCCAGCAGTGGGGGACAGGCGGGTGGCACTGAAGCTTTCTTT. Using reference TRBV2 and TRBJ1-1 for the parts outside the CDR3, the full variable domain is EPEVTQTPSHQVTQMGQEVILRCVPISNHLYFYWYRQILGQKVEFLVSFYNNEISEKSEIFDDQFSVERPDGSNFTLKIRSTKLEDSAMYFCASSGGQAGGTEAFFGQGTRLTVV.

The chain carries TRBV4-1 and TRBJ2-7; D is unclear. Trimming left V 1 base short and J 9 bases short, with 13 bases between. The CDR3 extends over 13 amino acids. Germline V gives CDR1 MGHRA, CDR2 YSYEKL. CDR3 coding DNA: TGCGCCAGCAGCCAAGCGGCAGGATCAGGGCAGTACTTC. It yields the protein CASSQAAGSGQYF.

This chain connects TRBV28 to TRBJ2-7, with 7 bases lining up with TRBD1. V shed 8 bases and J 5 bases; nucleotides not matched to a gene: 3. Germline values: CDR1 MDHEN, CDR2 SYDVKM. The length of the CDR3 is 11 residues. CDR3 in amino acids: CASGQVNEQYF. CDR3 nucleotides: TGTGCCAGCGGACAGGTAAACGAGCAGTACTTC.

This sequence joins TRBV7-9 and TRBJ1-2; unclear D gene. V dropped 5 bases and J dropped 6 bases, with 7 bases sitting between them. CDR3 size: 11 residues. Germline CDR1 reads SEHNR; CDR2 reads FQNEAQ (reference sequence). CDR3 protein: CASSTGDGYTF. The DNA for the CDR3 is TGTGCCAGCAGCACCGGGGATGGCTACACCTTC.

In its sample, this clone was seen a few times. This rearrangement joins TRBV7-8 to TRBJ2-6, with 9 bases identical to TRBD1. The V and J ends lost 1 base and 5 bases, in that order; junction bases with no gene match: 12. Germline V gene data show CDR1 as SGHVS and CDR2 as FQNEAQ. The CDR3 totals 19 residues. The CDR3 sequence is CASSLGGDRARGWANVLTF. CDR3 nucleotide sequence: TGTGCCAGCAGCTTAGGAGGGGACAGGGCAAGAGGATGGGCCAACGTCCTGACTTTC.

The chain joins TRBV9 to TRBJ1-1, with no clear D. The length of the CDR3 is 15 residues. CDR1 is SGDLS, CDR2 YYNGEE, per germline. Trimming removed 0 bases at V and 0 bases at J, with 9 bases between. The CDR3 reads CASSVDPNMNTEAFF. In nucleotides, the CDR3 is TGTGCCAGCAGCGTAGACCCGAACATGAACACTGAAGCTTTCTTT.

The V and J genes are TRBV11-1 and TRBJ2-5, with D possibly matching TRBD1 (6 bases). The germline CDR1 and CDR2 sequences are SGHAT and FQDESV (reference sequence). This CDR3 is 14 amino acids long. V was clipped by 4 bases and J by 5 bases, with 14 bases between them. CDR3 nucleotides: TGTGCCAGCAGCTCCGACAGGATCAGGGAGACCCAGTACTTC. Protein: CASSSDRIRETQYF.

The chain uses TRBV28 and TRBJ2-5, with TRBD1 identical over 10 bases. The CDR3 sequence is 18 residues long. The V gene's germline CDR1 is MDHEN and CDR2 SYDVKM. The J segment lost 2 bases and the V segment lost 1 base, leaving 10 bases of the junction unmatched. This CDR3 reads CASSLFGRSGQGQETQYF. CDR3 bases: TGTGCCAGCAGTTTATTTGGGCGCTCGGGACAGGGGCAAGAGACCCAGTACTTC. The entire variable domain, with the rest obtained from reference TRBV28 and TRBJ2-5, is as follows: DVKVTQSSRYLVKRTGEKVFLECVQDMDHENMFWYRQDPGLGLRLIYFSYDVKMKEKGDIPEGYSVSREKKERFSLILESASTNQTSMYLCASSLFGRSGQGQETQYFGPGTRLLVL.

The V gene is TRBV5-1, the J gene TRBJ2-5, with TRBD1 matching over 10 bases. Germline CDR1 SGHRS, CDR2 YFSETQ. V gave up 4 bases and J gave up 3 bases; unmatched junction bases: 3. This CDR3 is built from 14 residues. In DNA form, the CDR3 reads TGCGCCAGCAGCATGACAGGGGGCGAAGAGACCCAGTACTTC. It translates to CASSMTGGEETQYF.